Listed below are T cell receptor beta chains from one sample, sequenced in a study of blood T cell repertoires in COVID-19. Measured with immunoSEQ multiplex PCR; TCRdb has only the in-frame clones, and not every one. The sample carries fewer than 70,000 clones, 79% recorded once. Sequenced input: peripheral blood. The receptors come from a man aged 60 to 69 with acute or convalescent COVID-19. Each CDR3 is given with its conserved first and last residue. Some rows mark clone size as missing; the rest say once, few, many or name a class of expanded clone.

CDR3: CASRQGPLGYGYTF
J: TRBJ1-2
V: TRBV6-6
size: once

CDR3: CSVEGRGPEAFF
J: TRBJ1-1
V: TRBV29-1
size: NA

CDR3: CASTGLAGETGELFF
J: TRBJ2-2
V: TRBV5-1
size: NA

CDR3: CASSYGSGGYNEQFF
J: TRBJ2-1
V: TRBV6-2/TRBV6-3
size: NA

CDR3: CASSLNPGQGRYEQYF
J: TRBJ2-7
V: TRBV5-1
size: NA

CDR3: CASTSGLAYSEQYF
J: TRBJ2-7
V: TRBV11-1
size: NA

CDR3: CASSYSIDLNQPQHF
J: TRBJ1-5
V: TRBV6-5
size: NA

CDR3: CASSLAGTPLKTF
J: TRBJ1-2
V: TRBV5-6
size: NA

CDR3: CASSLQTGFEAFF
J: TRBJ1-1
V: TRBV7-2
size: NA

CDR3: CASSLARNSGETQYF
J: TRBJ2-5
V: TRBV7-2
size: NA

CDR3: CASSDLALAGGHEQYF
J: TRBJ2-7
V: TRBV4-2
size: NA

CDR3: CASSPIKDREAFF
J: TRBJ1-1
V: TRBV9
size: NA

CDR3: CAWSVPAGPSRGEQYF
J: TRBJ2-7
V: TRBV30
size: NA

CDR3: CASSPPGGVLNSPLHF
J: TRBJ1-6
V: TRBV18
size: once

CDR3: CAISLTGNDAFF
J: TRBJ1-1
V: TRBV10-3
size: NA

CDR3: CASSMGQGGADTQYF
J: TRBJ2-3
V: TRBV19
size: NA

CDR3: CASSPDRFYGYTF
J: TRBJ1-2
V: TRBV12-3/TRBV12-4
size: NA